This T cell receptor (beta chain) originates from a study of radiotherapy plus CTLA-4 blockade in lung cancer. This CDR3 region has 19 residues. V gave up 0 bases and J gave up 2 bases; unmatched junction bases: 17. Germline V gene data show CDR1 as GTSNPN and CDR2 as SVGIG (reference sequence). Sequencing used immunoSEQ multiplex PCR; TCRdb keeps in-frame clones, though not all of them. The sample yields 85,000 to 100,000 clones, around nine tenths seen once. The receptor was isolated from a human donor with non-small cell lung cancer that progressed on radiotherapy plus ipilimumab. The genes are TRBV30 and TRBJ2-7; the match to TRBD2 covers 9 bases. The source material was peripheral blood, sampled from a patient treated with radiotherapy plus ipilimumab. The CDR3 loop is CAWSVGLAGNSLVAYEQYF. The CDR3 DNA follows: TGTGCCTGGAGTGTAGGTCTAGCGGGAAACTCCCTCGTGGCCTACGAGCAGTACTTC. The full variable domain, in which reference TRBV30 and TRBJ2-7 provide the parts outside the CDR3, is SQTIHQWPATLVQPVGSPLSLECTVEGTSNPNLYWYRQAAGRGLQLLFYSVGIGQISSEVPQNLSASRPQDRQFILSSKKLLLSDSGFYLCAWSVGLAGNSLVAYEQYFGPGTRLTVT.